The 5 T cell receptor beta chains below were found in one sample sequenced in a study of cytomegalovirus exposure and HLA in healthy donors. The protocol was immunoSEQ multiplex PCR, while the TCRdb copy is restricted to in-frame clones and leaves out a portion. The sample lists about 170,000 clones, over 85% occurring once. Material: PBMCs. These receptors all come from a woman between 18 and 30 years old in good health and CMV-seropositive.

This chain links TRBV2 with TRBJ1-2; TRBD1 matches 7 bases. With V trimmed by 4 bases and J by 8 bases, 10 bases remained unmatched. CDR1 and CDR2 (germline): SNHLY, FYNNEI. This CDR3 comprises 14 residues. CDR3 sequence: CASSVLGGYDGYTF. The CDR3 nucleotides are TGTGCCAGCAGTGTGTTAGGGGGCTATGACGGCTACACCTTC.

This chain links TRBV27 with TRBJ2-2, with D tentatively TRBD1 (7 bases). The CDR3 spans 16 residues. Trimming left V 4 bases short and J 4 bases short, with 16 bases between. Germline V gene data show CDR1 as MNHEY and CDR2 as SMNVEV (reference sequence). The CDR3 DNA reads TGTGCCAGCAGTTCCCCCAGGGGGGTTATCACCGGGGAGCTGTTTTTT. It is translated as CASSSPRGVITGELFF.

The V and J genes are TRBV10-3 and TRBJ2-3; TRBD2 matches at 8 bases. V gave up 3 bases and J gave up 3 bases; unmatched junction bases: 5. Germline values: CDR1 ENHRY, CDR2 SYGVKD. This CDR3 has 15 amino acids. The CDR3 sequence is CAISEVAGFTDTQYF. CDR3 coding DNA: TGTGCCATCAGTGAAGTAGCGGGATTTACAGATACGCAGTATTTT.

The rearrangement links TRBV7-3 to TRBJ2-1, with 11 bases matching TRBD2. The CDR3 contains 14 residues. CDR1 is SGHTA, CDR2 FQGTGA, per germline. The trim removed 3 bases at V and 8 bases at J, leaving 3 bases unmatched. This CDR3 is CASSFSGRADEQFF. Written as DNA, the CDR3 is TGTGCCAGCAGCTTTAGCGGGAGGGCCGATGAGCAGTTCTTC.

This sequence joins TRBV7-2 and TRBJ1-3; possibly TRBD1 for D (6 bases). The germline gives CDR1 SGHTA, CDR2 FQGNSA. Trimming cost V 2 bases and J 7 bases, with 15 bases left between them. The CDR3 totals 15 residues. In DNA, the CDR3 is TGTGCCAGCAGCTTACCGGGACAAATTTTTAACACCATATATTTT. Protein product: CASSLPGQIFNTIYF. The full variable domain, with the rest looked up from reference TRBV7-2 and TRBJ1-3, is GAGVSQSPSNKVTEKGKDVELRCDPISGHTALYWYRQSLGQGLEFLIYFQGNSAPDKSGLPSDRFSAERTGGSVSTLTIQRTQQEDSAVYLCASSLPGQIFNTIYFGEGSWLTVV.